One and the same sample provided the 3 T cell receptor beta chains below, sequenced in a study of regulatory T cells in long-lasting Graves disease. As for time point: newly diagnosed GD, antithyroid drugs for less than 3 months. Extracted RNA from PBMCs served as the source of the TCR library. To make TCR beta libraries, researchers used iRepertoire HTBI primers and Arm-PCR of CDR3 regions. TCRdb fed the multiplex PCR reads into MiXCR, producing one record per CDR3 protein. The data show a few hundred thousand distinct CDR3 sequences, approximately 20% seen once. Material: peripheral blood mononuclear cells (PBMCs), obtained at new diagnosis, from a patient treated with antithyroid drugs. The origin of the receptors is a female donor with Graves disease.

This chain joins TRBV20-1 and TRBJ2-3; a weak D match, TRBD2 (5 bases). This CDR3 region has 12 residues. CDR1 DFQATT and CDR2 SNEGSKA come from the germline V gene (reference sequence). V was shortened by 3 bases and J by 4 bases, with 8 bases between the two germline ends. CDR3 DNA: TGCAGTGCTAGGGACTCTTCAGATACGCAGTATTTT. Translated: CSARDSSDTQYF.

This clonotype came up many times. This chain uses TRBV7-6 with TRBJ2-2; tentatively, D is TRBD2 (6 bases). V was cut by 0 bases and J by 4 bases, with 9 bases left in between. Germline V gives CDR1 SGHVS, CDR2 FNYEAQ. The CDR3 runs to 15 residues. CDR3 nucleotides: TGTGCCAGCAGCTTAGCTGGCGGGGTCACCGGGGAGCTGTTTTTT. As protein: CASSLAGGVTGELFF.

This clonotype was detected ten times or more. This chain links TRBV30 with TRBJ1-6, with D unresolved. Trimming shortened V by 0 bases and J by 7 bases, and 13 bases separated the two germline ends. This CDR3 is 15 amino acids long. From germline, CDR1 is GTSNPN and CDR2 SVGIG (reference sequence). CDR3 in DNA: TGTGCCTGGAGTGTCTTTCGGCCGGAAAATTCACCCCTCCACTTT. Its translation is CAWSVFRPENSPLHF.